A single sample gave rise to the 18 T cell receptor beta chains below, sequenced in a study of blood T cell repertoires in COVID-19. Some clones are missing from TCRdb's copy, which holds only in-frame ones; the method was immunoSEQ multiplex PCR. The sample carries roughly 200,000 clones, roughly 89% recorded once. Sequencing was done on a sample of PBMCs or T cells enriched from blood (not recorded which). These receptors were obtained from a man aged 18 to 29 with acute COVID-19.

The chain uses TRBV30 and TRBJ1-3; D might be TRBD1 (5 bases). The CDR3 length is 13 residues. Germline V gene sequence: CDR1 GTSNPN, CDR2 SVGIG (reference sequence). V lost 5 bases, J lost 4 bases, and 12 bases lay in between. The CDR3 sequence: CAWDAGLGNTIYF. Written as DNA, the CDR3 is TGTGCCTGGGATGCAGGGTTAGGAAACACCATATATTTT.

The CDR3, as DNA: TGTGCCAGCAGCTTAAATCCCCAGGGAACCTCACCCCTCCACTTT. This encodes CASSLNPQGTSPLHF. The rearrangement links TRBV7-3 to TRBJ1-6, with D possibly matching TRBD1 (5 bases). Germline CDR1 and CDR2: SGHTA and FQGTGA. The germline V and J ends were trimmed by 1 base and 10 bases, with 14 bases remaining between them. The CDR3 runs to 15 residues.

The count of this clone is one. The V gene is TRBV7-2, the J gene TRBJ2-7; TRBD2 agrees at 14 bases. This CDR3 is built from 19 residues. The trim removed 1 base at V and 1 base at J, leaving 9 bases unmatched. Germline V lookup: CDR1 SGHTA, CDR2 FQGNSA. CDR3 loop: CASSLVRGTSGRRSYEQYF. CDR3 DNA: TGTGCCAGCAGCTTAGTAAGAGGGACTAGCGGGAGACGGTCCTACGAGCAGTACTTC. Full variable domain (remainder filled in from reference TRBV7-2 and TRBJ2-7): GAGVSQSPSNKVTEKGKDVELRCDPISGHTALYWYRQSLGQGLEFLIYFQGNSAPDKSGLPSDRFSAERTGGSVSTLTIQRTQQEDSAVYLCASSLVRGTSGRRSYEQYFGPGTRLTVT.

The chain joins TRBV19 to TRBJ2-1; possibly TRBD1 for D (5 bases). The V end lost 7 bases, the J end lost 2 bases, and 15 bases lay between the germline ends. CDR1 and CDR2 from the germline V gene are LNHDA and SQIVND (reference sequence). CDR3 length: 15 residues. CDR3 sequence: CASTTGPNTYNEQFF. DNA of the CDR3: TGTGCCAGTACCACAGGCCCGAATACCTACAATGAGCAGTTCTTC.

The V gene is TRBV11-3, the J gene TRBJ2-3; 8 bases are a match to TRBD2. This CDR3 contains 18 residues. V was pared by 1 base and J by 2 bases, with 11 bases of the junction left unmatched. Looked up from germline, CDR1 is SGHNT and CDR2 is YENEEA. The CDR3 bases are TGTGCCAGCAGCTTAGGGGGGGCGGGAGGACCCTTCACAGATACGCAGTATTTT. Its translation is CASSLGGAGGPFTDTQYF.

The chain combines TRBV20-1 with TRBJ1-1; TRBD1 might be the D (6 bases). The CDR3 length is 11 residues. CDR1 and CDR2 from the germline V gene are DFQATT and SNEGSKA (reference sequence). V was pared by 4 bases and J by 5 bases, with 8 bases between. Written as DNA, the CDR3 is TGCAGTGCTAACAGGGTAACTGAAGCTTTCTTT. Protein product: CSANRVTEAFF.

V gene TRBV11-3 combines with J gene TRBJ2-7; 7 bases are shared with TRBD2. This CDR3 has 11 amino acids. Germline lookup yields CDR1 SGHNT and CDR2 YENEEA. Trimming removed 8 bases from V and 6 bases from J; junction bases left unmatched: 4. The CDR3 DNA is TGTGCCAGCGGGAGGGCGGGCGAGCAGTACTTC. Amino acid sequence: CASGRAGEQYF.

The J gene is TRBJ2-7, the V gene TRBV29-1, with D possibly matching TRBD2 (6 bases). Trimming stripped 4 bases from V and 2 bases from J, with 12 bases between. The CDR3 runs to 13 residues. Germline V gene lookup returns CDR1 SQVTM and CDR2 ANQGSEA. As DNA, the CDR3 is TGCAGCGTTGGGAGGGCAGAACCCTACGAGCAGTACTTC. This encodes CSVGRAEPYEQYF.

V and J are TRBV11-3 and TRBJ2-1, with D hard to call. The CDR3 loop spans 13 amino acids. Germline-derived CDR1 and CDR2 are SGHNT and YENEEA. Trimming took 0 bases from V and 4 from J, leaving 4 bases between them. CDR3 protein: CASSLERYNEQFF. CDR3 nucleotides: TGTGCCAGCAGCTTAGAGAGATACAATGAGCAGTTCTTC.

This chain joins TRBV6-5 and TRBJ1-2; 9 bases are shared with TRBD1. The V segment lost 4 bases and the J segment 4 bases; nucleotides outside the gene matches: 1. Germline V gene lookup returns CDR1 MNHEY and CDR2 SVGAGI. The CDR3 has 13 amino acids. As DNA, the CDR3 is TGTGCCAGCAGTTTGACAGGGGGCTATGGCTACACCTTC. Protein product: CASSLTGGYGYTF.

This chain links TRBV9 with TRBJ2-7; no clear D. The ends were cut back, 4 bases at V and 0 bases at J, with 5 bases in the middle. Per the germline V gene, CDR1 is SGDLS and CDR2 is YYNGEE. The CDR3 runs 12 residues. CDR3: CASSSSSYEQYF. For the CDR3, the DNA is TGTGCCAGCAGCTCCAGCTCCTACGAGCAGTACTTC.

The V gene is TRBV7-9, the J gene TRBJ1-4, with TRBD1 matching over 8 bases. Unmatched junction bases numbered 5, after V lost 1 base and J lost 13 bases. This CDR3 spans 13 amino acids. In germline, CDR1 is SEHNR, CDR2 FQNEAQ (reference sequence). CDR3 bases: TGTGCCAGCAGCTTAGGACAGGGGACCTTACTGTTTTTT. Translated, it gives CASSLGQGTLLFF.

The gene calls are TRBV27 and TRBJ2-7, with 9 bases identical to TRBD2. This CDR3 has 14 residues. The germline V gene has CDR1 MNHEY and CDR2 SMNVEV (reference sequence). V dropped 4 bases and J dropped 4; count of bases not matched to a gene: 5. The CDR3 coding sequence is TGTGCCAGCAGTTCTGTAGCGGGAGTGTACGAGCAGTACTTC. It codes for CASSSVAGVYEQYF.

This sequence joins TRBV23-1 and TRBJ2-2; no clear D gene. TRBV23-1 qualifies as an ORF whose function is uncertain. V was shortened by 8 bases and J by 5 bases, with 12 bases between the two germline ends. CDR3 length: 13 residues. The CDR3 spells CASAFGVTGELFF. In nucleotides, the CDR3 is TGCGCCAGCGCCTTCGGAGTTACCGGGGAGCTGTTTTTT.

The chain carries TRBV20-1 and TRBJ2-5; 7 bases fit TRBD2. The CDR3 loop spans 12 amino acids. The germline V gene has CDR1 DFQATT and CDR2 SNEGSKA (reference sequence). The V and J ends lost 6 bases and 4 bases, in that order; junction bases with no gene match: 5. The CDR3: CSASPSGETQYF. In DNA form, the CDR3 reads TGCAGTGCGAGTCCTAGCGGAGAGACCCAGTACTTC.

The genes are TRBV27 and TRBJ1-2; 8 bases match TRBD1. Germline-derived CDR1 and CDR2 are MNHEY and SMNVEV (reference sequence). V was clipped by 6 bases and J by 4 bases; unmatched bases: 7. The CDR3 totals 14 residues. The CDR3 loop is CASRTGGGPYGYTF. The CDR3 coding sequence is TGTGCCAGCAGAACAGGGGGGGGGCCCTATGGCTACACCTTC.

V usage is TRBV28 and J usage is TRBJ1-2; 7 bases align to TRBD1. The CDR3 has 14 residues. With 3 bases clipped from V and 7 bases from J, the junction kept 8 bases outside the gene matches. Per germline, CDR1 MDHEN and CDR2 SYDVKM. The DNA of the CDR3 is TGTGCCAGCAGTTTCCCAACAGGGGCCTCTGGCTACACCTTC. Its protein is CASSFPTGASGYTF.

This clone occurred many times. CDR3 sequence: CTPNAPLATNYNEQFF. The CDR3 region has the DNA TGCACCCCGAATGCGCCCCTAGCGACAAACTACAATGAGCAGTTCTTC. V is TRBV1 and J is TRBJ2-1; TRBD2, the D gene given by the table, was not confirmed from the DNA. TRBV1 is a known pseudogene. CDR3 length equals 16 residues.